The 10 T cell receptor beta chains below come from one sample, sequenced in a study of blood T cell repertoires in COVID-19. Libraries were prepared by immunoSEQ multiplex PCR; TCRdb keeps only in-frame clonotypes and omits some of them. Of some 110,000 clones in the sample, approximately 86% were seen once. Sequenced sample: peripheral blood. Every receptor here comes from a man aged 35 to 55 with acute or convalescent COVID-19.

The rearrangement joins TRBV7-9 to TRBJ1-6; perhaps TRBD1 as D (5 bases). CDR1 is SEHNR, CDR2 FQNEAQ, per germline (reference sequence). Between the trimmed V and J ends, which lost 4 bases and 10 bases, there was a span of 20 bases. This CDR3 contains 16 residues. The CDR3 here is CASSSPMGIGGSPLHF. DNA of the CDR3: TGTGCCAGCAGCTCCCCAATGGGGATCGGGGGATCACCCCTCCACTTT.

The chain is built from TRBV5-6 and TRBJ1-2; D may be TRBD1 (5 bases). Germline V gene data show CDR1 as SGHDT and CDR2 as YYEEEE. With 0 bases removed from V and 8 bases from J, the gap between germline ends came to 11 bases. This CDR3 comprises 13 residues. The CDR3 spells CASSLVRGGGYTF. CDR3 in DNA: TGTGCCAGCAGCTTGGTCCGGGGGGGAGGCTACACCTTC.

The chain joins TRBV9 to TRBJ2-2, with 11 nucleotides matching TRBD2. Germline values: CDR1 SGDLS, CDR2 YYNGEE. J was trimmed by 3 bases and V by 3 bases; bases with no gene match: 4. The CDR3 extends over 16 amino acids. CDR3 amino acids: CASSAGSGRDTGELFF. CDR3 coding DNA: TGTGCCAGCAGCGCTGGTAGCGGGAGGGACACCGGGGAGCTGTTTTTT.

This chain connects TRBV5-4 to TRBJ1-2; D gene unclear. The CDR3 totals 14 residues. The V end lost 5 bases, the J end lost 0 bases, and 11 bases lay between the germline ends. Germline CDR1 SGHNT, CDR2 YYREEE (reference sequence). In DNA form, the CDR3 reads TGTGCCAGCAGTCTGGGAGAAGCTAACTATGGCTACACCTTC. This encodes CASSLGEANYGYTF. The whole variable domain, remainder taken from reference TRBV5-4 and TRBJ1-2, is ETGVTQSPTHLIKTRGQQVTLRCSSQSGHNTVSWYQQALGQGPQFIFQYYREEENGRGNFPPRFSGLQFPNYSSELNVNALELDDSALYLCASSLGEANYGYTFGSGTRLTVV.

This rearrangement joins TRBV7-2 to TRBJ2-1; 8 positions agree with TRBD1. Germline assignment: CDR1 SGHTA and CDR2 FQGNSA. This CDR3 region has 15 residues. The V segment lost 5 bases and the J segment 6 bases; nucleotides outside the gene matches: 9. The CDR3 coding sequence is TGTGCCAGCAGCCTACGGACAGGGTTGCGCAATGAGCAGTTCTTC. The encoded protein is CASSLRTGLRNEQFF.

This clone was recorded a few times. One junction end does not reproduce the germline sequence, and a read error may be involved. This chain uses TRBV7-7 with TRBJ2-5; the D gene is possibly TRBD1 (6 bases). Per germline, CDR1 SSHAT and CDR2 FNYEAQ (reference sequence). This CDR3 contains 15 residues. Here the CDR3 reads CASSYGTYTQETQYF. CDR3 nucleotides: TGTGCTAGCAGCTATGGGACATACACGCAGGAGACCCAGTACTTC.

This clone was seen a single time. The chain is built from TRBV5-1 and TRBJ2-3; no definite D call. V lost 2 bases and J lost 2, with 12 bases in between. The CDR3 is 15 amino acids. Germline V lookup: CDR1 SGHRS, CDR2 YFSETQ. The CDR3, as DNA: TGCGCCAGCAGCTTCCGCAGGCCCTCCACAGATACGCAGTATTTT. Translation gives CASSFRRPSTDTQYF.

The J gene is TRBJ1-3, the V gene TRBV27, with 10 bases lining up with TRBD1. The CDR3 loop spans 15 amino acids. With 5 bases clipped from V and 2 bases from J, the junction kept 3 bases outside the gene matches. Per the germline V gene, CDR1 is MNHEY and CDR2 is SMNVEV (reference sequence). The CDR3 region is CASSLTGGPGNTIYF. The CDR3 nucleotides are TGTGCCAGCAGTCTGACAGGGGGCCCTGGAAACACCATATATTTT.

J is TRBJ2-3 and V is TRBV10-3, with D perhaps matching TRBD2 (6 bases). The CDR3 is made up of 16 amino acids. V lost 0 bases and J lost 6, with 16 bases in between. Germline lookup yields CDR1 ENHRY and CDR2 SYGVKD. CDR3 coding DNA: TGTGCCATCAGTGAGTCGATCTCGGGGGTCCGGGATACGCAGTATTTT. Translation gives CAISESISGVRDTQYF.

The chain links TRBV6-2 or TRBV6-3 to TRBJ1-6; 7 bases are shared with TRBD1. Germline assignment: CDR1 MNHEY and CDR2 SVGEGT. The CDR3 has 15 amino acids. V gave up 6 bases and J gave up 6 bases; unmatched junction bases: 8. CDR3: CASSTGDRANSPLHF. The CDR3 DNA follows: TGTGCCAGCAGCACCGGCGACAGGGCTAATTCACCCCTCCACTTT.